What follows are 23 T cell receptor beta chains derived from one specimen sequenced in a study of siplizumab effects on memory and regulatory T cells. Using immunoSEQ multiplex PCR, the repertoire was profiled, and TCRdb retains in-frame clones only, with some absent. The data show roughly 93,000 clones, over 90% seen once. The sample taken for sequencing was non-Treg CD4+ T cells sorted from blood. These receptor sequences come from a human donor in good health.

V and J are TRBV10-3 and TRBJ2-7; D unclear. Trimming removed 0 bases at V and 7 bases at J, with 7 bases between. CDR1 is ENHRY and CDR2 is SYGVKD in the germline V gene. CDR3 length equals 12 residues. This CDR3 is CAISESGWEQYF. The CDR3 DNA reads TGTGCCATCAGTGAGTCGGGTTGGGAGCAGTACTTC.

V gene TRBV9 combines with J gene TRBJ2-1; 8 positions match TRBD2. Germline loops: CDR1 SGDLS, CDR2 YYNGEE. The CDR3 length is 13 residues. The trim removed 3 bases at V and 12 bases at J, leaving 8 bases unmatched. The CDR3 is CASSADGLAGQFF. DNA for the CDR3: TGTGCCAGCAGCGCCGACGGACTAGCCGGGCAGTTCTTC.

This chain uses TRBV27 with TRBJ2-1; TRBD2 matches at 15 bases. The CDR3 contains 20 residues. Germline values: CDR1 MNHEY, CDR2 SMNVEV (reference sequence). V dropped 5 bases and J dropped 0; count of bases not matched to a gene: 11. CDR3: CASSHSGTSGRKSSYNEQFF. The CDR3 coding sequence is TGTGCCAGCAGTCACTCGGGGACTAGCGGGAGGAAGAGCTCCTACAATGAGCAGTTCTTC.

V usage is TRBV30 and J usage is TRBJ1-1; no clear D. Trimming took 5 bases from V and 13 from J, leaving 17 bases between them. The CDR3 spans 11 residues. Germline-derived CDR1 and CDR2 are GTSNPN and SVGIG (reference sequence). The CDR3 bases are TGTGCCTGGGTCAAAGACAATGCAGATTTCTTT. Its protein product is CAWVKDNADFF. Supplemented by reference TRBV30 and TRBJ1-1, the full variable domain reads SQTIHQWPATLVQPVGSPLSLECTVEGTSNPNLYWYRQAAGRGLQLLFYSVGIGQISSEVPQNLSASRPQDRQFILSSKKLLLSDSGFYLCAWVKDNADFFGQGTRLTVV.

This clone occurred once. The chain is built from TRBV27 and TRBJ2-4; tentative D call: TRBD2 (6 bases). Trimming removed 5 bases at V and 6 bases at J, with 14 bases between. There are 14 residues in the CDR3. The germline gives CDR1 MNHEY, CDR2 SMNVEV (reference sequence). CDR3 protein: CASSAVGLPNIQYF. CDR3 DNA sequence: TGTGCCAGCAGTGCCGTGGGACTTCCAAACATTCAGTACTTC.

The genes are TRBV27 and TRBJ2-1; D may be TRBD2 (5 bases). V gave up 4 bases and J gave up 12 bases, with 13 bases separating them. There are 12 residues in the CDR3. Germline V gene data show CDR1 as MNHEY and CDR2 as SMNVEV (reference sequence). DNA of the CDR3: TGTGCCAGCAGTTCAAGACGCGAGGGGCAGTTCTTC. It is translated as CASSSRREGQFF.

V is TRBV15 and J is TRBJ1-1; the D is unclear. CDR3 length: 14 residues. Germline V gene data show CDR1 as LNHNV and CDR2 as YYDKDF (reference sequence). V was pared by 0 bases and J by 0 bases, with 5 bases between. The CDR3 coding sequence is TGTGCCACCAGCAGAGAGGTCCTGAACACTGAAGCTTTCTTT. Its protein product is CATSREVLNTEAFF.

The chain is built from TRBV9 and TRBJ2-2; 8 bases are shared with TRBD2. V trimming: 4 bases; J trimming: 0 bases; junction bases outside the gene matches: 5. CDR1 SGDLS and CDR2 YYNGEE come from the germline V gene. The CDR3 consists of 16 residues. The CDR3 loop is CASSSRTSTNTGELFF. The DNA of the CDR3 is TGTGCCAGCAGCTCCCGGACTAGCACGAACACCGGGGAGCTGTTTTTT.

In its sample, this clone was seen a few times. This chain connects TRBV5-6 to TRBJ1-2; no clear D gene. The CDR3 runs 12 residues. V shed 2 bases and J shed 8 bases, with 10 bases lying between them. Germline V gene data show CDR1 as SGHDT and CDR2 as YYEEEE. The CDR3 region is CASSFSMGGYTF. The CDR3 region has the DNA TGTGCCAGCAGCTTTAGTATGGGGGGCTACACCTTC.

V is TRBV5-1 and J is TRBJ1-1; 12 bases are a match to TRBD1. Germline CDR1 reads SGHRS; CDR2 reads YFSETQ. The ends lost 5 bases at V and 0 bases at J; junction bases unmatched: 5. The CDR3 runs 16 residues. CDR3 bases: TGCGCCAGCAGGAAGGGACAGGGGGCTCTGAACACTGAAGCTTTCTTT. Translating it yields CASRKGQGALNTEAFF.

This clone was recorded once. This rearrangement joins TRBV7-8 to TRBJ1-5; the match to TRBD1 covers 8 bases. V was clipped by 6 bases and J by 5 bases; unmatched bases: 3. The V gene's germline CDR1 is SGHVS and CDR2 FQNEAQ. This CDR3 contains 13 residues. This CDR3 is CASSLQGDQPQHF. The CDR3 DNA reads as TGTGCCAGCAGTTTACAGGGGGATCAGCCCCAGCATTTT.

About this clone: The same CDR3 can be traced to other DNA sequences in this sample. This chain links TRBV18 with TRBJ1-1; D is possibly TRBD1 (5 bases). The V end was cut by 3 bases, the J end by 3 bases, with 11 bases between. Germline CDR1 KGHSH, CDR2 LQKENI. The CDR3 has 14 residues. The CDR3, as DNA: TGTGCCAGCTCACCTCCCGGGGGGGACACTGAAGCTTTCTTT. Translated, it gives CASSPPGGDTEAFF.

The genes are TRBV19 and TRBJ1-5; TRBD1 aligns across 9 bases. The CDR3 is 16 residues long. Trimming took 5 bases from V and 4 from J; bases not matched to a gene: 9. Germline CDR1 is LNHDA and CDR2 is SQIVND (reference sequence). CDR3 bases: TGTGCCAGTAGTTCCTTTCAGGGGACAGGGAATCAGCCCCAGCATTTT. Amino acid sequence: CASSSFQGTGNQPQHF. Full variable domain (missing parts from reference TRBV19 and TRBJ1-5): DGGITQSPKYLFRKEGQNVTLSCEQNLNHDAMYWYRQDPGQGLRLIYYSQIVNDFQKGDIAEGYSVSREKKESFPLTVTSAQKNPTAFYLCASSSFQGTGNQPQHFGDGTRLSIL.

This sequence joins TRBV11-2 and TRBJ1-2; D is perhaps TRBD1 (5 bases). Germline loops: CDR1 SGHAT, CDR2 FQNNGV. There are 15 residues in the CDR3. With 2 bases removed from V and 4 bases from J, the gap between germline ends came to 14 bases. Here the CDR3 DNA reads TGTGCCAGCAGCTTACGCGGGGGGGATCTCTATGGCTACACCTTC. Its translation is CASSLRGGDLYGYTF.

V is TRBV25-1 and J is TRBJ2-7, with D unclear. V dropped 8 bases and J dropped 3 bases, with 5 bases sitting between them. The germline V gene encodes CDR1 MGHDK and CDR2 SYGVNS. The CDR3 spans 10 residues. The CDR3 region is CASGDYEQYF. The CDR3 DNA sequence: TGTGCCAGCGGGGACTACGAGCAGTACTTC.

This chain joins TRBV27 and TRBJ2-5; tentative D call: TRBD2 (5 bases). Germline loops: CDR1 MNHEY, CDR2 SMNVEV (reference sequence). CDR3 size: 16 residues. The ends were cut back, 1 base at V and 2 bases at J, with 14 bases in the middle. The CDR3 bases are TGTGCCAGCAGTTTATTGGGGTTCGGAGGACAAGAGACCCAGTACTTC. This gives the protein CASSLLGFGGQETQYF.

The chain has TRBV2 and TRBJ2-6; 7 bases are shared with TRBD1. CDR3 length equals 17 residues. V shed 6 bases and J 0 bases; nucleotides not matched to a gene: 8. CDR1 SNHLY and CDR2 FYNNEI come from the germline V gene. In DNA, the CDR3 is TGTGCCAGCAGAAAGGACAGGTCGAGCTCTGGGGCCAACGTCCTGACTTTC. Residues: CASRKDRSSSGANVLTF.

CDR3: CASSRGDFQETQYF. The CDR3 DNA reads TGTGCCAGCAGCCGCGGGGACTTCCAAGAGACCCAGTACTTC. The rearrangement links TRBV27 to TRBJ2-5; TRBD2 might be the D (6 bases). CDR3 length: 14 amino acids. V lost 6 bases to trimming and J lost 1 base, with 12 bases between them. CDR1 MNHEY and CDR2 SMNVEV come from the germline V gene (reference sequence).

V is TRBV5-8 and J is TRBJ1-3, with a tentative D call TRBD1 (5 bases). This CDR3 has 14 residues. Trimming stripped 5 bases from V and 4 bases from J, with 13 bases between. The germline V gene encodes CDR1 SGHTS and CDR2 YDEGEE. As DNA, the CDR3 is TGTGCCAGCAGACCGAGAGGGGCGGGAAACACCATATATTTT. The encoded protein is CASRPRGAGNTIYF. The entire variable domain, with the rest obtained from reference TRBV5-8 and TRBJ1-3, is as follows: EAGVTQSPTHLIKTRGQQATLRCSPISGHTSVYWYQQALGLGLQFLLWYDEGEERNRGNFPPRFSGRQFPNYSSELNVNALELEDSALYLCASRPRGAGNTIYFGEGSWLTVV.

The V gene is TRBV5-1, the J gene TRBJ2-7, with 7 nucleotides matching TRBD1. The germline V gene has CDR1 SGHRS and CDR2 YFSETQ. V lost 6 bases to trimming and J lost 1 base; unmatched junction nucleotides: 10. CDR3 length: 15 residues. The CDR3 DNA follows: TGCGCCAGCACTCCTTTGCAGGGGGTATCCTACGAGCAGTACTTC. Translated, it gives CASTPLQGVSYEQYF.

Notes on this clone: Mismatch with germline at one junction end may stem from a read error. The chain employs TRBV9 and TRBJ2-2; maybe TRBD2 (6 bases). This CDR3 comprises 15 residues. CDR1 is SGDLS, CDR2 YYNGEE, per germline. CDR3 sequence reads: CAGSVVGVNTGGLFF. CDR3 in DNA: TGTGCCGGCAGCGTAGTGGGTGTGAACACCGGGGGGCTGTTTTTT.

V gene TRBV5-1 combines with J gene TRBJ2-3; the D is unclear. Germline CDR1 reads SGHRS; CDR2 reads YFSETQ. The ends were cut back, 0 bases at V and 4 bases at J, with 18 bases in the middle. There are 17 residues in the CDR3. CDR3 coding DNA: TGCGCCAGCAGCTTGGCCGGAGTCCTCGCCGGGTCAGATACGCAGTATTTT. As protein: CASSLAGVLAGSDTQYF.

CDR3 coding DNA: TGTGCCACCAGCAAGGAAGGAGAGACCCAGTACTTC. It encodes CATSKEGETQYF. The chain is built from TRBV15 and TRBJ2-5; D is uncertain. V lost 4 bases to trimming and J lost 4 bases, with 7 bases between them. The V gene's germline CDR1 is LNHNV and CDR2 YYDKDF (reference sequence). This CDR3 comprises 12 residues. Based on the CDR3 plus reference TRBV15 and TRBJ2-5, the full variable domain is DAMVIQNPRYQVTQFGKPVTLSCSQTLNHNVMYWYQQKSSQAPKLLFHYYDKDFNNEADTPDNFQSRRPNTSFCFLDIRSPGLGDTAMYLCATSKEGETQYFGPGTRLLVL.